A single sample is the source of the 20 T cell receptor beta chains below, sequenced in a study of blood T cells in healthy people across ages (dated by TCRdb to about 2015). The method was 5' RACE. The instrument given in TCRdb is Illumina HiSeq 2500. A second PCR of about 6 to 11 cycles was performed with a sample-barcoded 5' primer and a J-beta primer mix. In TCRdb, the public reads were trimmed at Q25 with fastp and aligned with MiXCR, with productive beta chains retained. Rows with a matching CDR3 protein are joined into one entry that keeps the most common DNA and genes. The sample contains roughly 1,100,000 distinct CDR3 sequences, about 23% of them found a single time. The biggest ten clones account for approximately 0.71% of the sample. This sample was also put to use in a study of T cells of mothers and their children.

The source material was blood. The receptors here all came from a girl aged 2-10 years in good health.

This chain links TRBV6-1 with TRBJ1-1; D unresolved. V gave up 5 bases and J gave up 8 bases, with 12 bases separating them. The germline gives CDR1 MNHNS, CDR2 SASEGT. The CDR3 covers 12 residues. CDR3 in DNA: TGTGCCAGCAGTCCAACTGACTGGGAAGCTTTCTTT. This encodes CASSPTDWEAFF.

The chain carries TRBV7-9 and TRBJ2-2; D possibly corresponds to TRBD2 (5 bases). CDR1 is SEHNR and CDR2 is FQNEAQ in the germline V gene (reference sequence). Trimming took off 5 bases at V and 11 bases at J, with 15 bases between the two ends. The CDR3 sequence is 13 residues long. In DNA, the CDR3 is TGTGCCAGCAGCCTCCCTGGACTGGAAGAGCTGTTTTTT. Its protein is CASSLPGLEELFF.

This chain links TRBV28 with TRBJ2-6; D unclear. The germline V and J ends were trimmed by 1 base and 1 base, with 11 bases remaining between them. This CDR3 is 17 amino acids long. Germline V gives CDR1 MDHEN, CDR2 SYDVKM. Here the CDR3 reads CASSLLTGRSGANVLTF. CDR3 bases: TGTGCCAGCAGTTTATTGACCGGCCGATCTGGGGCCAACGTCCTGACTTTC.

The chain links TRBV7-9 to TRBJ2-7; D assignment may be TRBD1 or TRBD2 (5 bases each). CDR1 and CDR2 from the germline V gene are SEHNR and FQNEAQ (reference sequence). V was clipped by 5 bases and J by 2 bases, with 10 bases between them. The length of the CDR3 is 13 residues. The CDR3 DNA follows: TGTGCCAGCAGCCCGACAGCGGCCTACGAGCAGTACTTC. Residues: CASSPTAAYEQYF.

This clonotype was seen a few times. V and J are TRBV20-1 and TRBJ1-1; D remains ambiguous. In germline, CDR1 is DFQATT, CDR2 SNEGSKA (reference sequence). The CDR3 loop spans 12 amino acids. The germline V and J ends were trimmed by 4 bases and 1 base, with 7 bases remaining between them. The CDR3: CSAMNTNTEAFF. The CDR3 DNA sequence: TGCAGTGCTATGAACACGAACACTGAAGCTTTCTTT.

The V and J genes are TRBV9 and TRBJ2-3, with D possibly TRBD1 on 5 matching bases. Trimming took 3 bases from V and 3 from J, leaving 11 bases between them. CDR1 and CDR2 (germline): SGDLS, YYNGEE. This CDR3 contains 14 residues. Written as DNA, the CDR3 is TGTGCCAGCAGCGCCTCCAGGGCTACAGATACGCAGTATTTT. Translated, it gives CASSASRATDTQYF.

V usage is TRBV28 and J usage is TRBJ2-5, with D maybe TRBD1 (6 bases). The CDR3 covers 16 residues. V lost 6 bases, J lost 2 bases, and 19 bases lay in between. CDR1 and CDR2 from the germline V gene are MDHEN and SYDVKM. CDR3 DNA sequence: TGTGCCAGCAGCTACTCGACAGGCCAACCTCAAGAGACCCAGTACTTC. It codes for CASSYSTGQPQETQYF.

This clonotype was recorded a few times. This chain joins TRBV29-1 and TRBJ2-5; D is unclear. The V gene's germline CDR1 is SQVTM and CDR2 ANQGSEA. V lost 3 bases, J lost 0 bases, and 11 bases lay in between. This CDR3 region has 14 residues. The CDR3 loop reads CSVEADGYQETQYF. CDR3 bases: TGCAGCGTTGAGGCGGACGGGTACCAAGAGACCCAGTACTTC.

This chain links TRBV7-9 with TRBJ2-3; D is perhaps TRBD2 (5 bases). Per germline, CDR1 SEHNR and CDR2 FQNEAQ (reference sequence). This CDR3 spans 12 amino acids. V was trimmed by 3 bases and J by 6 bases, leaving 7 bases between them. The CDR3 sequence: CASSFSVDTQYF. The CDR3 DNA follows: TGTGCCAGCAGCTTTAGCGTGGATACGCAGTATTTT.

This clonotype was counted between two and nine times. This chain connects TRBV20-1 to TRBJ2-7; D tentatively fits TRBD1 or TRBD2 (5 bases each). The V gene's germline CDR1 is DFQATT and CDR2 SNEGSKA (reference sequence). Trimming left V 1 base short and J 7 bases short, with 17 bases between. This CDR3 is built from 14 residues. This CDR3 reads CSARGRDPSFEQYF. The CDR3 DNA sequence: TGCAGTGCTAGAGGAAGGGACCCTTCGTTTGAGCAGTACTTC.

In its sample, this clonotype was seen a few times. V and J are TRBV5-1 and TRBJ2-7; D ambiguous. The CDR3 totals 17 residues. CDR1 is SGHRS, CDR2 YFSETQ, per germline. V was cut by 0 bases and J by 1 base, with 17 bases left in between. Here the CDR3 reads CASSLDLETQSSYEQYF. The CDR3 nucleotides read TGCGCCAGCAGCTTGGATCTGGAAACCCAATCTTCCTACGAGCAGTACTTC.

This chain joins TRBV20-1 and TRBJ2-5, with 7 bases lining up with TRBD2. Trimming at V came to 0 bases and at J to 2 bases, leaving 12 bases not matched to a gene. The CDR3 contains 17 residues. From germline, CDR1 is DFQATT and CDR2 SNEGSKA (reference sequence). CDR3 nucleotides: TGCAGTGCTAGAGATCGTGGGAGGGCCTGGGGGCAAGAGACCCAGTACTTC. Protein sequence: CSARDRGRAWGQETQYF.

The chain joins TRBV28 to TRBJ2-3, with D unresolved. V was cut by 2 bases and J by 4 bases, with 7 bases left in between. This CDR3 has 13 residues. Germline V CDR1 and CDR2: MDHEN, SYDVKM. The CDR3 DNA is TGTGCCAGCAGTTTAGACGGCTCAGATACGCAGTATTTT. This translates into CASSLDGSDTQYF.

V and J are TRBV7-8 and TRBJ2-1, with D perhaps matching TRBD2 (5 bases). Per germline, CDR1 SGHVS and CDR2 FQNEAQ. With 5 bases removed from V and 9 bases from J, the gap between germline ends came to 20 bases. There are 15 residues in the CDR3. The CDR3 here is CASSLRLSRGSEQFF. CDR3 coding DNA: TGTGCCAGCAGCCTGAGACTTTCTCGGGGAAGTGAGCAGTTCTTC.

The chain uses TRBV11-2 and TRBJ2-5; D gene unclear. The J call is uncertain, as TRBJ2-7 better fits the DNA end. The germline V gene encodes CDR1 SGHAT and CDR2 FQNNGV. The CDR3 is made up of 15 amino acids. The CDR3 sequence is CASSLAPDGSYEQYF. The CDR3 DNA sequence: TGTGCCAGCAGCTTAGCGCCGGACGGCTCCTACGAGCAGTACTTC.

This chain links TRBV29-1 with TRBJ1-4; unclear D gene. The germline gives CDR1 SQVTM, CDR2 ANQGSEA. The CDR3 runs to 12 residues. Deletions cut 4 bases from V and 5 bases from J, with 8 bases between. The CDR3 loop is CSVVTLNEKLFF. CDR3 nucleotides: TGCAGCGTTGTGACCTTGAATGAAAAACTGTTTTTT.

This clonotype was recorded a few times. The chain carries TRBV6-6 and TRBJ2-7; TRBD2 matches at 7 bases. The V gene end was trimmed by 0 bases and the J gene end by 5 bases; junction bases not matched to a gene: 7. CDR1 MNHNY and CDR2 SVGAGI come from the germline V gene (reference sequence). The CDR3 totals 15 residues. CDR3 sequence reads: CASSYSGGRADEQYF. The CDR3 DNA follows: TGTGCCAGCAGTTACTCCGGGGGGAGGGCGGACGAGCAGTACTTC.

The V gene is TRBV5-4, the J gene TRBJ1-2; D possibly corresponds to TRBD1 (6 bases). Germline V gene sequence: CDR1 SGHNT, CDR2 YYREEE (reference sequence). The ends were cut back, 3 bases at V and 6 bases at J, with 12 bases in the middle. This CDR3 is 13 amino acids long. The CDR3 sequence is CASSSTGIDGYTF. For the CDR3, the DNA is TGTGCCAGCAGCTCGACAGGCATCGATGGCTACACCTTC.

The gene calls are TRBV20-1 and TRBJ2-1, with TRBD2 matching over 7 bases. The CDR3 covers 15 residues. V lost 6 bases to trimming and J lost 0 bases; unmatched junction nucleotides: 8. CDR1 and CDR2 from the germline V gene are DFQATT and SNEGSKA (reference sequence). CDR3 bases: TGCAGTGCCGAATGGGGCGGGAGCTCCTACAATGAGCAGTTCTTC. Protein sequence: CSAEWGGSSYNEQFF.

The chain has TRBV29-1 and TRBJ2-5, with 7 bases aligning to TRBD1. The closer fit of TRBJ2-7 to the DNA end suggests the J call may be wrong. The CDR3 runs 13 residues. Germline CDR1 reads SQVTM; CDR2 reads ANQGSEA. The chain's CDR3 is CSARDRKTYEQYF. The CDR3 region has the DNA TGCAGCGCCCGGGACAGAAAAACCTACGAGCAGTACTTC.